This T cell receptor (beta chain) was retrieved from a study of T cell responses to AZD1222 COVID-19 vaccine. Between the trimmed V and J ends, which lost 6 bases and 2 bases, there was a span of 16 bases. CDR1 MGHRA and CDR2 YSYEKL come from the germline V gene. The CDR3 has 15 amino acids. Repertoires were generated with immunoSEQ multiplex PCR, while TCRdb's copy carries only in-frame clones and drops some. The table shows 250,000 to 300,000 clones, with around 92% occurring only once. This clone was picked up a small number of times. The chain is built from TRBV4-1 and TRBJ1-2; D is possibly TRBD1 (6 bases). Source: peripheral blood, taken 28 days after the second AZD1222 dose. This sequence was found in an adult who received the AZD1222 COVID-19 vaccine. In nucleotides, the CDR3 is TGCGCCAGCAGTTGGGGGGCAGAAGGGAACTATGGCTACACCTTC. Its translation is CASSWGAEGNYGYTF.